This entry lists 31 T cell receptor beta chains sequenced from one sample in a study of CD8 T cells in ankylosing spondylitis. Study-wide points: Ankylosing spondylitis blood appeared to carry a characteristic TCR beta motif of several highly homologous variants.

TCRdb fed the 5' RACE reads into MiXCR, producing one record per CDR3 protein. The profile shows 390,000 or so distinct CDR3 sequences, about a fifth of them singletons. Their antigens remain unidentified. The sample comprised blood, either unsorted or a sorted T cell fraction (not recorded which). The receptors were sampled from a male donor with ankylosing spondylitis.

This clonotype was counted between two and nine times. The chain is built from TRBV10-3 and TRBJ2-5, with D unresolved. Germline V gene data show CDR1 as ENHRY and CDR2 as SYGVKD. The CDR3 contains 11 residues. V was clipped by 6 bases and J by 2 bases, with 4 bases between them. The CDR3 coding sequence is TGTGCCATCAGAGCGCAAGAGACCCAGTACTTC. It specifies CAIRAQETQYF.

There are many counts of this clonotype. This chain links TRBV29-1 with TRBJ2-1; D is possibly TRBD1 (6 bases). Trimming left V 2 bases short and J 8 bases short, with 13 bases between. The germline CDR1 and CDR2 sequences are SQVTM and ANQGSEA. The CDR3 covers 13 residues. In DNA, the CDR3 is TGCAGCGTTGAAAGGGGGAATCCGTATGAGCAGTTCTTC. It yields the protein CSVERGNPYEQFF.

The chain employs TRBV29-1 and TRBJ2-7; 8 bases are shared with TRBD1. Losses at the gene ends were 6 bases for V and 2 bases for J; bases not matched to a gene: 3. Germline V gene data show CDR1 as SQVTM and CDR2 as ANQGSEA. CDR3 length: 12 amino acids. The CDR3 region is CSVKDRAYEQYF. CDR3 sequence (DNA): TGCAGCGTGAAGGACAGGGCCTACGAGCAGTACTTC.

The genes are TRBV3-1 and TRBJ1-1; D might be TRBD1 (6 bases). V was shortened by 0 bases and J by 2 bases, with 13 bases between the two germline ends. CDR1 and CDR2 from the germline V gene are LGHDT and YNNKEL (reference sequence). CDR3 length equals 16 residues. The chain's CDR3 is CASSQESQTGNTEAFF. The DNA for the CDR3 is TGTGCCAGCAGCCAAGAATCCCAGACAGGCAACACTGAAGCTTTCTTT.

This clonotype was seen more than once but under ten times. The J gene is TRBJ2-2, the V gene TRBV6-5, with 8 bases that match TRBD2. The CDR3 extends over 18 amino acids. CDR1 and CDR2 from the germline V gene are MNHEY and SVGAGI. V trimming: 0 bases; J trimming: 4 bases; junction bases outside the gene matches: 10. The CDR3: CASSYSSFPGGTTGELFF. Written as DNA, the CDR3 is TGTGCCAGCAGTTACTCGTCGTTTCCGGGAGGGACCACCGGGGAGCTGTTTTTT.

This clonotype was detected a few times. The rearrangement joins TRBV7-9 to TRBJ2-1; the D is unclear. The V gene lost 5 bases and the J gene lost 4 bases, with 21 bases spanning the gap. This CDR3 is 17 amino acids long. Germline V CDR1 and CDR2: SEHNR, FQNEAQ (reference sequence). CDR3 in amino acids: CASSTHADSTTYNEQFF. As DNA, the CDR3 is TGTGCCAGCAGCACACACGCGGATTCTACAACTTACAATGAGCAGTTCTTC.

Only a few counts were recorded for this clonotype. The genes are TRBV9 and TRBJ2-3; 11 nucleotides line up with TRBD2. The V and J ends lost 4 bases and 1 base, in that order; junction bases with no gene match: 14. The CDR3 covers 19 residues. CDR1 is SGDLS and CDR2 is YYNGEE in the germline V gene. The CDR3 reads CASSRKPGTSGVGTDTQYF. CDR3 bases: TGTGCCAGCAGCCGCAAACCTGGGACTAGCGGAGTGGGCACAGATACGCAGTATTTT.

The chain uses TRBV5-1 and TRBJ1-2; TRBD1 matches at 8 bases. The CDR3 spans 15 residues. Germline loops: CDR1 SGHRS, CDR2 YFSETQ. The ends lost 4 bases at V and 4 bases at J; junction bases unmatched: 9. Written as DNA, the CDR3 is TGCGCCAGCAGCCAAGGACAGGGTGCGAGCTATGGCTACACCTTC. This sequence encodes CASSQGQGASYGYTF.

This clonotype was observed many times. The chain combines TRBV5-1 with TRBJ2-2; D uncertain. V gave up 3 bases and J gave up 4 bases, with 10 bases separating them. This CDR3 region has 14 residues. Germline V gene sequence: CDR1 SGHRS, CDR2 YFSETQ. CDR3 sequence (DNA): TGCGCCAGCAGCTACAACGTAGCCACCGGGGAGCTGTTTTTT. This gives the protein CASSYNVATGELFF.

This clonotype has just a few counts. The chain couples TRBV20-1 to TRBJ1-5, with 8 bases fitting TRBD1. This CDR3 region has 14 residues. Germline V gene lookup returns CDR1 DFQATT and CDR2 SNEGSKA (reference sequence). Trimming at V came to 6 bases and at J to 6 bases, leaving 10 bases not matched to a gene. The CDR3 DNA follows: TGCAGTGCACAGGGCGGCAGGGGGCTTCAGCCCCAGCATTTT. Translation: CSAQGGRGLQPQHF.

This clonotype was counted a few times. The chain employs TRBV4-3 and TRBJ2-3, with D unclear. Germline V gene data show CDR1 as LGHNA and CDR2 as YSLEER. The CDR3 spans 16 residues. V was shortened by 1 base and J by 1 base, with 12 bases between the two germline ends. CDR3 DNA: TGCGCCAGCAGCCAAGGGATCCGGGTAGGCACAGATACGCAGTATTTT. Encoded protein: CASSQGIRVGTDTQYF.

This clonotype was detected ten times or more. The chain carries TRBV12-3 or TRBV12-4 and TRBJ2-7; 14 bases are shared with TRBD2. After removal of 6 bases from V and 5 bases from J, the junction contained 6 bases not matched to a gene. This CDR3 has 15 residues. The CDR3 loop reads CASSWTSGRQNEQYF. CDR3 DNA sequence: TGTGCCAGCAGCTGGACTAGCGGGAGGCAAAACGAGCAGTACTTC.

The genes are TRBV29-1 and TRBJ2-1; D uncertain. Trimming took off 7 bases at V and 12 bases at J, with 19 bases between the two ends. This CDR3 contains 12 residues. The germline V gene has CDR1 SQVTM and CDR2 ANQGSEA. CDR3 coding DNA: TGCAGCGGAACCGGGCCAAATGGTTGGCAGTTCTTC. It specifies CSGTGPNGWQFF.

This chain joins TRBV20-1 and TRBJ2-3, with TRBD2 matching over 11 bases. The CDR3 contains 16 residues. With V trimmed by 1 base and J by 2 bases, 5 bases remained unmatched. The germline V gene encodes CDR1 DFQATT and CDR2 SNEGSKA (reference sequence). CDR3 DNA sequence: TGCAGTGCTAGAGGGACTAGCGGGTTTTACACAGATACGCAGTATTTT. It encodes CSARGTSGFYTDTQYF.

This rearrangement joins TRBV6-4 to TRBJ2-1; TRBD2 is a possible D gene (6 bases). V shed 4 bases and J shed 4 bases, with 20 bases lying between them. This CDR3 region has 17 residues. In germline, CDR1 is MRHNA, CDR2 SNTAGT. Here the CDR3 DNA reads TGTGCCAGCAGTGGGGCCCTTCCCAGCGGGCCATACAATGAGCAGTTCTTC. This encodes CASSGALPSGPYNEQFF.

This clonotype came up a few times. The rearrangement uses TRBV2 and TRBJ2-1; 7 positions match TRBD1. Per the germline V gene, CDR1 is SNHLY and CDR2 is FYNNEI. After removal of 7 bases from V and 1 base from J, the junction contained 10 bases not matched to a gene. The CDR3 runs 16 residues. The CDR3 region has the DNA TGTGCCAGCACCCGAGGGGGCCAGCGGTCCTACAATGAGCAGTTCTTC. Its translation is CASTRGGQRSYNEQFF.

V is TRBV5-1 and J is TRBJ2-1; 14 nucleotides match TRBD2. Germline CDR1 reads SGHRS; CDR2 reads YFSETQ. CDR3 size: 17 residues. The J segment lost 4 bases and the V segment lost 4 bases, leaving 7 bases of the junction unmatched. This chain's CDR3 is CASSVGLAGGEYNEQFF. As DNA, the CDR3 is TGCGCCAGCAGCGTCGGACTAGCGGGAGGAGAATACAATGAGCAGTTCTTC.

The CDR3 coding sequence is TGTGCCAGCGGGGCAGCCAGTCATCTCTACGAGCAGTACTTC. It encodes CASGAASHLYEQYF. This chain links TRBV7-8 with TRBJ2-7, with D tentatively TRBD1 (5 bases). This CDR3 is built from 14 residues. The ends were cut back, 8 bases at V and 3 bases at J, with 17 bases in the middle. Germline V gene lookup returns CDR1 SGHVS and CDR2 FQNEAQ.

This clonotype occurred a few times. The chain links TRBV5-1 to TRBJ2-2; D is perhaps TRBD1 (6 bases). Between the trimmed V and J ends, which lost 0 bases and 5 bases, there was a span of 20 bases. Germline values: CDR1 SGHRS, CDR2 YFSETQ. This CDR3 is 18 amino acids long. CDR3 region: CASSLAPGLRGLTGELFF. For the CDR3, the DNA is TGCGCCAGCAGCTTGGCCCCGGGGCTCAGGGGTTTGACCGGGGAGCTGTTTTTT.

V gene TRBV4-3 combines with J gene TRBJ1-1; 8 nucleotides agree with TRBD1. Germline CDR1 is LGHNA and CDR2 is YSLEER. The CDR3 is made up of 14 amino acids. V lost 2 bases and J lost 6; bases outside the gene matches: 5. This chain's CDR3 is CASSQQGAGAEAFF. CDR3 in DNA: TGCGCCAGCAGCCAACAGGGGGCAGGCGCTGAAGCTTTCTTT.

Worth noting for this clonotype: Its ends do not fully match the called genes, so a read error is possible. J is TRBJ2-5 and V is TRBV20-1; 7 bases match TRBD2. This CDR3 comprises 14 residues. Looked up from germline, CDR1 is DFQATT and CDR2 is SNEGSKA (reference sequence). CDR3 loop: CSASHGDYQETQYF. The CDR3 DNA sequence: TGCAGTGCTAGTCACGGGGACTACCAGGAGACCCAGTACTTC.

For the CDR3, the DNA is TGTGCCAGCAGTTTATCCGGGACAAACGTGGATACGCAGTATTTT. This translates into CASSLSGTNVDTQYF. J is TRBJ2-3 and V is TRBV28; weak D call: TRBD1 (6 bases). The CDR3 loop spans 15 amino acids. V lost 1 base, J lost 6 bases, and 14 bases lay in between. Germline CDR1 reads MDHEN; CDR2 reads SYDVKM.

This clonotype was recorded a few times. The chain joins TRBV7-8 to TRBJ2-7, with a tentative D call TRBD2 (5 bases). The ends were cut back, 5 bases at V and 4 bases at J, with 18 bases in the middle. The CDR3 loop spans 15 amino acids. CDR1 is SGHVS, CDR2 FQNEAQ, per germline. This CDR3 reads CASSPPGPRGYEQYF. CDR3 sequence (DNA): TGTGCCAGCAGCCCACCCGGACCTCGAGGGTACGAGCAGTACTTC.

This clonotype was observed a handful of times. The J gene is TRBJ2-2, the V gene TRBV7-3; D remains ambiguous. Germline CDR1 SGHTA, CDR2 FQGTGA. This CDR3 region has 16 residues. Trimming pared 2 bases from V and 8 bases from J, leaving 18 bases between. The DNA for the CDR3 is TGTGCCAGCAGCTTATTGGGCCACCTATTACCGGGGGAGCTGTTTTTT. Translating it yields CASSLLGHLLPGELFF.

This clonotype has just a few counts. This chain joins TRBV28 and TRBJ2-7, with D possibly TRBD1 on 6 matching bases. The V end lost 4 bases, the J end lost 5 bases, and 12 bases lay between the germline ends. The germline V gene has CDR1 MDHEN and CDR2 SYDVKM. The CDR3 contains 13 residues. CDR3 DNA sequence: TGTGCCAGCAGTTCATCACAGGGTAACGAGCAGTACTTC. This codes for CASSSSQGNEQYF.

The sample holds a few counts of this clonotype. The chain links TRBV11-1 to TRBJ2-1; D is ambiguous. Trimming removed 0 bases at V and 3 bases at J, with 9 bases between. This CDR3 comprises 15 residues. Germline CDR1 is SGHAT and CDR2 is FQDESV (reference sequence). The CDR3 protein is CASSLASGRYNEQFF. CDR3 DNA sequence: TGTGCCAGCAGCTTAGCCTCCGGTCGCTACAATGAGCAGTTCTTC.

The chain combines TRBV6-1 with TRBJ1-5; D ambiguous. Trimming left V 7 bases short and J 5 bases short, with 15 bases between. The CDR3 has 14 amino acids. Germline V gene lookup returns CDR1 MNHNS and CDR2 SASEGT. CDR3 amino acids: CASMAEGWDQPQHF. The CDR3 nucleotides read TGTGCCAGCATGGCGGAGGGCTGGGATCAGCCCCAGCATTTT.

This clonotype was found many times. The chain recombines TRBV12-3 or TRBV12-4 with TRBJ1-5; D is undetermined. The ends were cut back, 6 bases at V and 4 bases at J, with 13 bases in the middle. The CDR3 length is 14 residues. The CDR3 nucleotides are TGTGCCAGCAGAACGGGTGGGAGGAATCAGCCCCAGCATTTT. The encoded protein is CASRTGGRNQPQHF.

Concerning this clonotype itself: One base away lies a much larger clone, so this may be a sequencing read error. The V gene is TRBV2, the J gene TRBJ2-2; unclear D gene. Trimming took off 3 bases at V and 1 base at J, with 6 bases between the two ends. This CDR3 is 14 amino acids long. The germline V gene encodes CDR1 SNHLY and CDR2 FYNNEI. The CDR3 protein is CASSEDGNTGELFF. The CDR3 DNA sequence: TGTGCCAGCAGTGAGGACGGGAACACCGGGGAGCTGTTTTTT.

This clonotype was observed a few times. The chain has TRBV7-8 and TRBJ2-2; TRBD2 matches 7 bases. The CDR3 contains 18 residues. J was trimmed by 1 base and V by 0 bases; bases with no gene match: 8. Germline loops: CDR1 SGHVS, CDR2 FQNEAQ. The CDR3 sequence: CASSLAGGPMLNTGELFF. The CDR3 nucleotides read TGTGCCAGCAGCTTAGCGGGAGGGCCAATGTTGAACACCGGGGAGCTGTTTTTT.

This sequence joins TRBV2 and TRBJ2-7; 10 positions match TRBD2. Germline V CDR1 and CDR2: SNHLY, FYNNEI. The trim removed 6 bases at V and 3 bases at J, leaving 5 bases unmatched. The CDR3 is 14 amino acids. The CDR3 spells CASRIAGGNYEQYF. The CDR3 DNA is TGTGCCAGCAGAATAGCGGGAGGAAACTACGAGCAGTACTTC.